A selection of T cell receptor beta chains follows, all from one sample in a study of regulatory T cells in long-lasting Graves disease. TCRdb itself ran the multiplex PCR reads through MiXCR, one entry per CDR3 protein. The table records roughly 400,000 distinct CDR3 sequences, 15% of them present only once. The data were also submitted as part of a second study, on T cells in Graves' hyperthyroidism and ophthalmopathy.

Sample: peripheral blood mononuclear cells (PBMCs), taken at new diagnosis, from a patient treated with antithyroid drugs. All receptors derive from a woman between 40 and 55 years old with Graves disease. The CDR3 runs from the conserved cysteine through the conserved F or W. The order of the fields is J gene, V gene, CDR3 length, clone size, D gene, CDR3 protein, CDR3 DNA. D genes are given only for firm matches. The size of a clone is reported for some rows only, either as once, few or many, or as a class for expanded clones.

j_call: TRBJ2-3; v_call: TRBV3-1; cdr3_length: 14; clone_size: many; d_call: NA; cdr3_aa: CASSPVRSTDTQYF; cdr3_nt: TGTGCCAGCAGCCCCGTGCGGAGCACAGATACGCAGTATTTT
j_call: TRBJ2-1; v_call: TRBV12-3/TRBV12-4; cdr3_length: 15; clone_size: many; d_call: TRBD1; cdr3_aa: CASSLSQGAYNEQFF; cdr3_nt: TGTGCCAGCAGTTTATCCCAGGGGGCCTACAATGAGCAGTTCTTC
j_call: TRBJ2-7; v_call: TRBV11-3; cdr3_length: 15; clone_size: NA; d_call: NA; cdr3_aa: CASSQDSSAPSEQYF; cdr3_nt: TGCGCCAGCAGCCAAGACAGCTCCGCCCCCAGCGAGCAGTACTTC
j_call: TRBJ1-5; v_call: TRBV12-3/TRBV12-4; cdr3_length: 15; clone_size: many; d_call: NA; cdr3_aa: CASSGGGMGNQPQHF; cdr3_nt: TGTGCCAGCAGCGGGGGGGGTATGGGCAATCAGCCCCAGCATTTT
j_call: TRBJ1-4; v_call: TRBV7-2; cdr3_length: 15; clone_size: few; d_call: NA; cdr3_aa: CASSSQTRGGKKLFF; cdr3_nt: TGTGCCAGCAGCTCGCAAACACGGGGAGGTAAAAAACTGTTTTTT
j_call: TRBJ1-3; v_call: TRBV10-2; cdr3_length: 16; clone_size: NA; d_call: NA; cdr3_aa: CASSELGRSSGNTIYF; cdr3_nt: TGCGCCAGCAGTGAGTTGGGCCGGAGCTCTGGAAACACCATATATTTT
j_call: TRBJ1-1; v_call: TRBV5-1; cdr3_length: 15; clone_size: NA; d_call: TRBD1; cdr3_aa: CASSTRQGMNTEAFF; cdr3_nt: TGCGCCAGCAGCACCCGACAGGGGATGAACACTGAAGCTTTCTTT
j_call: TRBJ2-7; v_call: TRBV2; cdr3_length: 11; clone_size: many; d_call: NA; cdr3_aa: CASRGEGEQYF; cdr3_nt: TGTGCCAGTAGGGGTGAGGGCGAGCAGTACTTC
j_call: TRBJ1-5; v_call: TRBV6-5; cdr3_length: 15; clone_size: NA; d_call: NA; cdr3_aa: CASSSLAAGNQPQHF; cdr3_nt: TGTGCCAGCAGTTCCCTAGCGGCGGGCAATCAGCCCCAGCATTTT
j_call: TRBJ2-2; v_call: TRBV20-1; cdr3_length: 15; clone_size: once; d_call: NA; cdr3_aa: CSAREGLKNTGELFF; cdr3_nt: TGCAGTGCTAGAGAGGGACTGAAGAACACCGGGGAGCTGTTTTTT
j_call: TRBJ2-3; v_call: TRBV4-1; cdr3_length: 15; clone_size: NA; d_call: TRBD2; cdr3_aa: CASSQGLAATDTQYF; cdr3_nt: TGCGCCAGCAGCCAAGGCCTAGCGGCCACAGATACGCAGTATTTT
j_call: TRBJ2-1; v_call: TRBV12-3/TRBV12-4; cdr3_length: 14; clone_size: many; d_call: NA; cdr3_aa: CASSLAGPDNEQFF; cdr3_nt: TGTGCCAGCAGTTTAGCGGGCCCAGACAATGAGCAGTTCTTC
j_call: TRBJ1-1; v_call: TRBV20-1; cdr3_length: 17; clone_size: many; d_call: TRBD1; cdr3_aa: CSARDLGQGAIGTEAFF; cdr3_nt: TGCAGTGCTAGAGATCTGGGACAGGGGGCTATCGGCACTGAAGCTTTCTTT
j_call: TRBJ2-3; v_call: TRBV11-2; cdr3_length: 17; clone_size: NA; d_call: TRBD2; cdr3_aa: CASSTGTSGFRTDTQYF; cdr3_nt: TGTGCCAGCAGCACCGGGACTAGCGGATTTCGCACAGATACGCAGTATTTT
j_call: TRBJ2-7; v_call: TRBV5-1; cdr3_length: 15; clone_size: once; d_call: NA; cdr3_aa: CASSLGPGYDYEQYF; cdr3_nt: TGCGCCAGCAGCCTGGGACCGGGGTATGACTACGAGCAGTACTTC
j_call: TRBJ2-7; v_call: TRBV19; cdr3_length: 16; clone_size: NA; d_call: TRBD2; cdr3_aa: CASSIALAGGPYEQYF; cdr3_nt: TGTGCCAGTAGTATCGCACTAGCGGGAGGGCCCTACGAGCAGTACTTC
j_call: TRBJ2-1; v_call: TRBV5-1; cdr3_length: 14; clone_size: NA; d_call: NA; cdr3_aa: CASSLDPGMNEQFF; cdr3_nt: TGCGCCAGCAGCTTGGACCCGGGGATGAATGAGCAGTTCTTC
j_call: TRBJ2-1; v_call: TRBV19; cdr3_length: 17; clone_size: NA; d_call: TRBD1; cdr3_aa: CASSSPPDRGYNNEQFF; cdr3_nt: TGTGCCAGTAGTAGCCCGCCGGACAGGGGGTATAACAATGAGCAGTTCTTC
j_call: TRBJ2-7; v_call: TRBV28; cdr3_length: 15; clone_size: many; d_call: TRBD2; cdr3_aa: CASSSLAGLGYEQYF; cdr3_nt: TGTGCCAGCAGTTCGCTAGCGGGCTTAGGATACGAGCAGTACTTC
j_call: TRBJ2-7; v_call: TRBV20-1; cdr3_length: 15; clone_size: many; d_call: TRBD2; cdr3_aa: CSARPRGGSGYEQYF; cdr3_nt: TGCAGTGCTAGACCACGCGGGGGGAGTGGCTACGAGCAGTACTTC
j_call: TRBJ2-7; v_call: TRBV28; cdr3_length: 15; clone_size: few; d_call: NA; cdr3_aa: CASSSPYSGAYEQYF; cdr3_nt: TGTGCCAGCAGTTCCCCCTACTCTGGGGCCTACGAGCAGTACTTC
j_call: TRBJ2-3; v_call: TRBV12-3/TRBV12-4; cdr3_length: 16; clone_size: many; d_call: NA; cdr3_aa: CASSLFGGESTDTQYF; cdr3_nt: TGTGCCAGCAGTTTATTCGGGGGCGAGAGCACAGATACGCAGTATTTT
j_call: TRBJ1-3; v_call: TRBV3-1; cdr3_length: 15; clone_size: NA; d_call: NA; cdr3_aa: CASSQGVAGGNTIYF; cdr3_nt: TGTGCCAGCAGCCAAGGGGTAGCGGGAGGAAACACCATATATTTT
j_call: TRBJ2-1; v_call: TRBV12-3/TRBV12-4; cdr3_length: 17; clone_size: many; d_call: TRBD2; cdr3_aa: CASSWGRLAGGYNEQFF; cdr3_nt: TGTGCCAGCAGTTGGGGGCGACTAGCGGGAGGGTACAATGAGCAGTTCTTC
j_call: TRBJ2-7; v_call: TRBV15; cdr3_length: 12; clone_size: many; d_call: NA; cdr3_aa: CATSRDGYEQYF; cdr3_nt: TGTGCCACCAGCAGGGACGGGTACGAGCAGTACTTC
j_call: TRBJ2-1; v_call: TRBV2; cdr3_length: 12; clone_size: many; d_call: NA; cdr3_aa: CASTLMNNEQFF; cdr3_nt: TGTGCCAGCACCCTGATGAACAATGAGCAGTTCTTC
j_call: TRBJ2-5; v_call: TRBV6-1; cdr3_length: 16; clone_size: few; d_call: TRBD2; cdr3_aa: CASSPRTSGDVETQYF; cdr3_nt: TGTGCCAGCAGTCCGAGGACTAGCGGGGACGTGGAGACCCAGTACTTC
j_call: TRBJ1-2; v_call: TRBV19; cdr3_length: 13; clone_size: few; d_call: TRBD1; cdr3_aa: CASSMGQPRGYTF; cdr3_nt: TGTGCCAGTAGCATGGGACAGCCTAGGGGCTACACCTTC
j_call: TRBJ2-7; v_call: TRBV5-7; cdr3_length: 14; clone_size: NA; d_call: TRBD2; cdr3_aa: CASRKGLDGYEQYF; cdr3_nt: TGTGCCAGCAGGAAGGGACTAGACGGCTACGAGCAGTACTTC
j_call: TRBJ2-2; v_call: TRBV29-1; cdr3_length: 13; clone_size: NA; d_call: NA; cdr3_aa: CSVGQPNTGELFF; cdr3_nt: TGCAGCGTTGGACAACCGAACACCGGGGAGCTGTTTTTT
j_call: TRBJ2-3; v_call: TRBV5-5; cdr3_length: 16; clone_size: NA; d_call: NA; cdr3_aa: CASSLAGREKADTQYF; cdr3_nt: TGTGCCAGCAGCTTGGCCGGACGGGAGAAGGCAGATACGCAGTATTTT
j_call: TRBJ2-2; v_call: TRBV9; cdr3_length: 15; clone_size: NA; d_call: TRBD2; cdr3_aa: CASSVGGGTTGELFF; cdr3_nt: TGTGCCAGCAGCGTAGGGGGGGGGACCACCGGGGAGCTGTTTTTT
j_call: TRBJ1-2; v_call: TRBV19; cdr3_length: 14; clone_size: many; d_call: TRBD1; cdr3_aa: CASSIPGQNYGYTF; cdr3_nt: TGTGCCAGTAGTATCCCGGGACAGAACTATGGCTACACCTTC
j_call: TRBJ1-3; v_call: TRBV11-2; cdr3_length: 15; clone_size: once; d_call: TRBD1; cdr3_aa: CASSSGQGAGNTIYF; cdr3_nt: TGTGCCAGCAGTTCCGGACAGGGGGCTGGAAACACCATATATTTT
j_call: TRBJ2-5; v_call: TRBV29-1; cdr3_length: 12; clone_size: many; d_call: NA; cdr3_aa: CSVGGGAETQYF; cdr3_nt: TGCAGCGTTGGTGGGGGCGCAGAGACCCAGTACTTC
j_call: TRBJ2-7; v_call: TRBV14; cdr3_length: 14; clone_size: many; d_call: NA; cdr3_aa: CASSQEGGIYEQYF; cdr3_nt: TGTGCCAGCAGCCAAGAAGGAGGGATCTACGAGCAGTACTTC
j_call: TRBJ2-5; v_call: TRBV20-1; cdr3_length: 15; clone_size: many; d_call: NA; cdr3_aa: CSAPRGGGIRETQYF; cdr3_nt: TGCAGTGCCCCGAGGGGGGGAGGGATTCGAGAGACCCAGTACTTC
j_call: TRBJ2-3; v_call: TRBV9; cdr3_length: 13; clone_size: many; d_call: NA; cdr3_aa: CASSPRYYDTQYF; cdr3_nt: TGTGCCAGCAGCCCACGGTATTACGATACGCAGTATTTT
j_call: TRBJ2-7; v_call: TRBV6-9; cdr3_length: 16; clone_size: many; d_call: TRBD1; cdr3_aa: CASSYSKGQGGYEQYF; cdr3_nt: TGTGCCAGCAGTTACTCGAAGGGACAGGGTGGCTACGAGCAGTACTTC
j_call: TRBJ2-3; v_call: TRBV20-1; cdr3_length: 16; clone_size: NA; d_call: TRBD2; cdr3_aa: CSAREGLAGRTDTQYF; cdr3_nt: TGCAGTGCTAGAGAAGGACTAGCGGGACGCACAGATACGCAGTATTTT
j_call: TRBJ2-1; v_call: TRBV6-2/TRBV6-3; cdr3_length: 12; clone_size: few; d_call: NA; cdr3_aa: CASSYTSREQFF; cdr3_nt: TGTGCCAGCAGTTATACTTCACGGGAGCAGTTCTTC
j_call: TRBJ2-1; v_call: TRBV7-9; cdr3_length: 16; clone_size: many; d_call: NA; cdr3_aa: CASSLWGLRWFNEQFF; cdr3_nt: TGTGCCAGCAGCTTATGGGGGCTTCGGTGGTTCAATGAGCAGTTCTTC
j_call: TRBJ2-1; v_call: TRBV5-1; cdr3_length: 15; clone_size: few; d_call: NA; cdr3_aa: CASSFAVYQSNEQFF; cdr3_nt: TGCGCCAGCAGCTTCGCGGTCTACCAATCCAATGAGCAGTTCTTC
j_call: TRBJ1-5; v_call: TRBV27; cdr3_length: 11; clone_size: few; d_call: NA; cdr3_aa: CMLGTNQPQHF; cdr3_nt: TGTATGCTGGGGACCAATCAGCCCCAGCATTTT
j_call: TRBJ1-2; v_call: TRBV6-2/TRBV6-3; cdr3_length: 12; clone_size: NA; d_call: TRBD1; cdr3_aa: CASTRGNYGYTF; cdr3_nt: TGTGCCAGCACCAGGGGGAACTATGGCTACACCTTC
j_call: TRBJ1-6; v_call: TRBV27; cdr3_length: 14; clone_size: few; d_call: NA; cdr3_aa: CASSPIGGGSPLHF; cdr3_nt: TGTGCCAGCAGTCCCATAGGGGGGGGATCACCCCTCCACTTT
j_call: TRBJ1-5; v_call: TRBV27; cdr3_length: 15; clone_size: NA; d_call: NA; cdr3_aa: CASSPVLGSNQPQHF; cdr3_nt: TGTGCCAGCAGTCCGGTCTTAGGTAGCAATCAGCCCCAGCATTTT
j_call: TRBJ2-1; v_call: TRBV10-3; cdr3_length: 20; clone_size: many; d_call: TRBD2; cdr3_aa: CAISEEILWAGGSREDEQFF; cdr3_nt: TGTGCCATCAGTGAGGAAATTCTCTGGGCGGGAGGTTCTAGGGAAGATGAGCAGTTCTTC
j_call: TRBJ1-1; v_call: TRBV7-9; cdr3_length: 13; clone_size: many; d_call: NA; cdr3_aa: CASSAGRVTEAFF; cdr3_nt: TGTGCCAGCAGCGCGGGTAGGGTCACTGAAGCTTTCTTT
j_call: TRBJ2-7; v_call: TRBV9; cdr3_length: 16; clone_size: few; d_call: TRBD2; cdr3_aa: CASSAGLAGGGYEQYF; cdr3_nt: TGTGCCAGCAGCGCGGGACTAGCGGGAGGTGGATACGAGCAGTACTTC
j_call: TRBJ2-3; v_call: TRBV10-2; cdr3_length: 14; clone_size: few; d_call: NA; cdr3_aa: CAAGGGPSTDTQYF; cdr3_nt: TGCGCCGCCGGCGGAGGACCTAGCACAGATACGCAGTATTTT
j_call: TRBJ2-1; v_call: TRBV5-4; cdr3_length: 14; clone_size: NA; d_call: NA; cdr3_aa: CASSPFGTFYEQFF; cdr3_nt: TGTGCCAGCAGCCCTTTTGGGACTTTCTATGAGCAGTTCTTC
j_call: TRBJ2-1; v_call: TRBV12-3/TRBV12-4; cdr3_length: 11; clone_size: many; d_call: NA; cdr3_aa: CASSDPGQQFF; cdr3_nt: TGTGCCAGCAGTGATCCGGGACAACAGTTCTTC